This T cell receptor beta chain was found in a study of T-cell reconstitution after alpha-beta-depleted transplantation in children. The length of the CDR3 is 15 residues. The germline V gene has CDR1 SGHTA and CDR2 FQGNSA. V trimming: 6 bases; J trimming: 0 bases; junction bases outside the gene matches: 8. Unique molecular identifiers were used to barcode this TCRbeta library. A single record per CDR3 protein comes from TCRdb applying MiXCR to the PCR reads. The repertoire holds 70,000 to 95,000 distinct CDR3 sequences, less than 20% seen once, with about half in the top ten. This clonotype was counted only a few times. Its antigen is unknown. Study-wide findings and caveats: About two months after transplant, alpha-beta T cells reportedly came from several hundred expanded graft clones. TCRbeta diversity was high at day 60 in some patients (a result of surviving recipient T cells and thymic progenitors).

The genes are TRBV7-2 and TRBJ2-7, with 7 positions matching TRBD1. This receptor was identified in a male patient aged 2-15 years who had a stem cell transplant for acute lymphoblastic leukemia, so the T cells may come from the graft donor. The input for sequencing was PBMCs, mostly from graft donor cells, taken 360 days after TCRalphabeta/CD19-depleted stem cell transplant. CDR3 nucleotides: TGTGCCAGCAGTCATGACAGGGCCCTCTCCTACGAGCAGTACTTC. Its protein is CASSHDRALSYEQYF.